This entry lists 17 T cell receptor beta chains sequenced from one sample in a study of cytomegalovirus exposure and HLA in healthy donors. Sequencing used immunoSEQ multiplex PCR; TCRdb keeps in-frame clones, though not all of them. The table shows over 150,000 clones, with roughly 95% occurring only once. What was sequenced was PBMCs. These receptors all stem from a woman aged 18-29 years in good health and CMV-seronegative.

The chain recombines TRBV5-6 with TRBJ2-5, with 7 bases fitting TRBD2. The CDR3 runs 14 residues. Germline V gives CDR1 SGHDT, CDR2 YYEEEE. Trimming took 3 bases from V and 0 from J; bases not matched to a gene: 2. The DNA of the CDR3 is TGTGCCAGCAGCTGGGGGGGTTACCAAGAGACCCAGTACTTC. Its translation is CASSWGGYQETQYF.

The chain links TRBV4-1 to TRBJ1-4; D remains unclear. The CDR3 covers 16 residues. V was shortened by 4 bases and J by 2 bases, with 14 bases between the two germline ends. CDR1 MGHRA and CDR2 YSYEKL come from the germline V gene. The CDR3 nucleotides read TGCGCCAGCAGCCCACCCGAGGCGCGCACTAATGAAAAACTGTTTTTT. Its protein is CASSPPEARTNEKLFF.

CDR3 in DNA: TGTGCCAGTCTAGCGGGGACTGAGCAGTTCTTC. Its protein is CASLAGTEQFF. This rearrangement joins TRBV6-5 to TRBJ2-1; TRBD2 matches 9 bases. The V gene's germline CDR1 is MNHEY and CDR2 SVGAGI. The CDR3 is 11 amino acids. V was clipped by 9 bases and J by 9 bases; unmatched bases: 3.

CDR3 sequence reads: CASGLVRAGGMTNEKLFF. Written as DNA, the CDR3 is TGTGCTAGTGGTTTGGTTCGGGCAGGGGGCATGACTAATGAAAAACTGTTTTTT. V is TRBV12-5 and J is TRBJ1-4; 8 bases align to TRBD1. Trimming at V came to 0 bases and at J to 2 bases, leaving 8 bases not matched to a gene. The CDR3 covers 18 residues. CDR1 LGHNT and CDR2 FRNRAP come from the germline V gene.

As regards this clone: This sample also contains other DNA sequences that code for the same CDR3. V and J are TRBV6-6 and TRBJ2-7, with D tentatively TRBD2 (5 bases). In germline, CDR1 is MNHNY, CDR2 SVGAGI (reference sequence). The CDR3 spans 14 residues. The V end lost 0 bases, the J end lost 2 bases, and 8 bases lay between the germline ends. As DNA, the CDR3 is TGTGCCAGCAGTTACTCGTCCGGGACCTACGAGCAGTACTTC. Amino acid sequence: CASSYSSGTYEQYF.

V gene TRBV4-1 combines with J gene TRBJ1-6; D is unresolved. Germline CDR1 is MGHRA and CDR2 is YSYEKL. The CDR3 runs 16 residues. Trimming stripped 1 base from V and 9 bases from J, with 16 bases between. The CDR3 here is CASSQVLAVSPSPLHF. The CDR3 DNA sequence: TGCGCCAGCAGCCAAGTCCTGGCGGTTTCCCCTTCACCCCTCCACTTT.

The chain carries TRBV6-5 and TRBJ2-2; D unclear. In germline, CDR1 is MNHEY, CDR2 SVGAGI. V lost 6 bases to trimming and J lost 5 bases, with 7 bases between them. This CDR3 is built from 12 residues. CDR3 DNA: TGTGCCAGCAGCAAACAAACCGGGGAGCTGTTTTTT. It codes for CASSKQTGELFF.

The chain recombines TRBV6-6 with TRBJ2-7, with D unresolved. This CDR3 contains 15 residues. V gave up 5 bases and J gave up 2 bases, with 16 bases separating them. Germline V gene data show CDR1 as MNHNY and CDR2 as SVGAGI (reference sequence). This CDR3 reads CASSATVKLAYEQYF. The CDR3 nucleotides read TGTGCCAGCAGTGCTACGGTCAAGTTGGCCTACGAGCAGTACTTC.

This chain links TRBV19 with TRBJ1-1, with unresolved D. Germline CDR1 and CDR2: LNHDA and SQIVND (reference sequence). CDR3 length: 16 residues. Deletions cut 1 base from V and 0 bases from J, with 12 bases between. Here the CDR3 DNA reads TGTGCCAGTAGTATAGTCGCGAGGGCAATGAACACTGAAGCTTTCTTT. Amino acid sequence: CASSIVARAMNTEAFF.

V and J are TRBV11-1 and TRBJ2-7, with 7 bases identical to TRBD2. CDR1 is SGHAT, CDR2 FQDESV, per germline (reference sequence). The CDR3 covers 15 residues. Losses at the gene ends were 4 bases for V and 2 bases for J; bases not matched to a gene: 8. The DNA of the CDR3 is TGTGCCAGCAGCTCCACCTTGGGGACTACCTACGAGCAGTACTTC. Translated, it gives CASSSTLGTTYEQYF.

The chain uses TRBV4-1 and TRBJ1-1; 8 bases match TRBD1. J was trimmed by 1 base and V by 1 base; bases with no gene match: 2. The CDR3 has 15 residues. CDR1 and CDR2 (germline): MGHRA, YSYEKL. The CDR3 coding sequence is TGCGCCAGCAGCCAAGCGGGGACAGGGAACACTGAAGCTTTCTTT. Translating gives CASSQAGTGNTEAFF.

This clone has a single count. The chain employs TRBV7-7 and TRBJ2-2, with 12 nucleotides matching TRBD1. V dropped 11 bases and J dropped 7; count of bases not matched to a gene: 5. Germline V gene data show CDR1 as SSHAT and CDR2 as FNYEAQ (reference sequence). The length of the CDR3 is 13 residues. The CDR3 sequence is CARDRGQDGELFF. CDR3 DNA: TGTGCCCGGGACAGGGGGCAGGACGGGGAGCTGTTTTTT.

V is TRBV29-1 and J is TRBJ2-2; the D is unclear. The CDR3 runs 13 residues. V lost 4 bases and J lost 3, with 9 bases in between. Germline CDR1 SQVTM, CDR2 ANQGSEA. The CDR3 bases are TGCAGCGTTGCCGACTTCTACACCGGGGAGCTGTTTTTT. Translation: CSVADFYTGELFF.

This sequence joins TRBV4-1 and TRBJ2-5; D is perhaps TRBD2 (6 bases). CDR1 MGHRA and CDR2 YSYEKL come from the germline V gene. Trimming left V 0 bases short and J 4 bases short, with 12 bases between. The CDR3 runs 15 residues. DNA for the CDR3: TGCGCCAGCAGCCAAGATTGGAGGGACGGAGAGACCCAGTACTTC. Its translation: CASSQDWRDGETQYF.

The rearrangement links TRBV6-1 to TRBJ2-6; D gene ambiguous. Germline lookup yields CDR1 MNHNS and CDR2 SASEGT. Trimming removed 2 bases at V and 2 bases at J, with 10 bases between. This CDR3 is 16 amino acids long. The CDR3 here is CASSEQRGAGANVLTF. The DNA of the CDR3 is TGTGCCAGCAGTGAACAGCGTGGTGCTGGGGCCAACGTCCTGACTTTC.

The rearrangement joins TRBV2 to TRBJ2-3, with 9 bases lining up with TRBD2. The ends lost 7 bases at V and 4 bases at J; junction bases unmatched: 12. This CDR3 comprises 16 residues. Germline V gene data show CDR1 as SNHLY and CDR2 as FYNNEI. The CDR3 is CASNNGAGGPADTQYF. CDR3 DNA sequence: TGTGCCAGCAATAACGGAGCGGGGGGCCCTGCAGATACGCAGTATTTT.

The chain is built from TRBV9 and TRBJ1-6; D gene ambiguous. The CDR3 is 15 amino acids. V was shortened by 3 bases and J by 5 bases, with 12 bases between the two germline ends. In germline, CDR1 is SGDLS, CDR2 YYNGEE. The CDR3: CASSDTKTHNSPLHF. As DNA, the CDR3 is TGTGCCAGCAGCGACACGAAAACCCATAATTCACCCCTCCACTTT.